This entry lists 15 T cell receptor beta chains sequenced from one sample in a study of patients and donors after allogeneic stem cell transplantation (dated by TCRdb to the early 2020s). Receptor amplification or capture employed RT-PCR. TCRdb names NextSeq 550 as the instrument used. In TCRdb, the public reads were trimmed at Q25 with fastp and aligned with MiXCR, with productive beta chains retained. Each CDR3 protein gets just one entry, which takes the most common genes and DNA from the rows behind it. The sample table contains about 960,000 distinct CDR3 sequences; only one count was recorded for about a sixth of them. In total, the top ten clones hold 6% of the sample. Source material: blood, either unsorted or a sorted T cell fraction (not recorded which). These receptors originate from a human donor who was either an allogeneic HSCT recipient or a stem cell or donor lymphocyte infusion donor (not recorded which). It is not recorded whose cells these are; they may come from a transplant donor.

In this sample, this clonotype turned up many times. The CDR3 DNA reads as TGCGCCAGCAGCCAAGGGGTGGGCTACGAGCAGTACTTC. Residues: CASSQGVGYEQYF. The chain combines TRBV4-3 with TRBJ2-7; D not certain. The CDR3 covers 13 residues. Trimming left V 1 base short and J 3 bases short, with 7 bases between. Germline lookup yields CDR1 LGHNA and CDR2 YSLEER.

The V call is TRBV2, the J call TRBJ2-1; 9 bases fit TRBD2. Germline lookup yields CDR1 SNHLY and CDR2 FYNNEI. Germline trimming cut 3 bases from V and 7 bases from J; bases unmatched to any gene: 7. The CDR3 contains 15 residues. The CDR3 nucleotides are TGTGCCAGCAGTGACGGCGGGAGGGCCGGAAATGAGCAGTTCTTC. Its translation is CASSDGGRAGNEQFF.

Many counts were recorded for this clonotype. V usage is TRBV12-3 or TRBV12-4 and J usage is TRBJ1-2, with D hard to call. V was trimmed by 6 bases and J by 7 bases, leaving 9 bases between them. This CDR3 has 11 amino acids. CDR3 in amino acids: CASSTTGGYTF. The CDR3 DNA reads as TGTGCCAGCAGCACAACTGGTGGCTACACCTTC.

The chain combines TRBV18 with TRBJ2-1, with 15 bases matching TRBD2. CDR1 is KGHSH, CDR2 LQKENI, per germline. The V segment lost 3 bases and the J segment 10 bases; nucleotides outside the gene matches: 4. The CDR3 is 15 amino acids. The CDR3 spells CASSPGTSGRREQFF. The CDR3 DNA sequence: TGTGCCAGCTCACCGGGGACTAGCGGGAGGCGGGAGCAGTTCTTC.

This clonotype was seen only a few times. This chain connects TRBV28 to TRBJ2-7; D gene unclear. The length of the CDR3 is 13 residues. Trimming removed 5 bases at V and 6 bases at J, with 14 bases between. From germline, CDR1 is MDHEN and CDR2 SYDVKM. The CDR3 DNA follows: TGTGCCAGCAGTGTGGCAGGAGTGTCCGAGCAGTACTTC. Translated, it gives CASSVAGVSEQYF. Looking up the rest from reference TRBV28 and TRBJ2-7 gives the full variable domain: DVKVTQSSRYLVKRTGEKVFLECVQDMDHENMFWYRQDPGLGLRLIYFSYDVKMKEKGDIPEGYSVSREKKERFSLILESASTNQTSMYLCASSVAGVSEQYFGPGTRLTVT.

There are a few counts of this clonotype. This chain uses TRBV5-6 with TRBJ2-7; D is perhaps TRBD1 or TRBD2 (5 bases each). Germline CDR1 SGHDT, CDR2 YYEEEE. V was clipped by 0 bases and J by 7 bases, with 23 bases between them. The CDR3 extends over 17 amino acids. The CDR3 loop is CASSLGTLGVGDVEQYF. CDR3 DNA sequence: TGTGCCAGCAGCTTGGGAACGCTCGGGGTAGGGGATGTAGAGCAGTACTTC.

This clonotype has ten or more counts. V is TRBV7-9 and J is TRBJ1-1, with D unresolved. This CDR3 spans 13 amino acids. Germline assignment: CDR1 SEHNR and CDR2 FQNEAQ (reference sequence). V was cut by 4 bases and J by 4 bases, with 10 bases left in between. CDR3 in DNA: TGTGCCAGCAGCTCGACGGAGATCACTGAAGCTTTCTTT. Protein: CASSSTEITEAFF.

In this sample, this clonotype turned up a few times. The J gene is TRBJ2-2, the V gene TRBV3-1; the D is unclear. Trimming removed 6 bases from V and 0 bases from J, with 11 bases in between. This CDR3 has 15 amino acids. Germline-derived CDR1 and CDR2 are LGHDT and YNNKEL (reference sequence). This CDR3 reads CASSRRTANTGELFF. DNA for the CDR3: TGTGCCAGCAGTCGGCGCACAGCGAACACCGGGGAGCTGTTTTTT.

The V and J genes are TRBV12-3 or TRBV12-4 and TRBJ1-6; tentatively, D is TRBD1 (6 bases). This CDR3 comprises 14 residues. The V and J ends lost 6 bases and 8 bases respectively, with 14 bases between them. Written as DNA, the CDR3 is TGTGCCAGCAGCCAAGGGGGGGCAGATTCACCCCTCCACTTT. Amino acids: CASSQGGADSPLHF.

The gene calls are TRBV9 and TRBJ2-3; 8 bases agree with TRBD1. Germline V gene sequence: CDR1 SGDLS, CDR2 YYNGEE. V shed 4 bases and J 0 bases; nucleotides not matched to a gene: 4. The CDR3 is 15 amino acids. The CDR3 nucleotides read TGTGCCAGCAGCCCGCGGACAGGGAGCACAGATACGCAGTATTTT. Its protein product is CASSPRTGSTDTQYF.

The table lists this clonotype with a few counts. The chain has TRBV10-2 and TRBJ2-7, with D tentatively TRBD2 (6 bases). The V and J ends lost 6 bases and 5 bases respectively, with 23 bases between them. Germline V lookup: CDR1 WSHSY, CDR2 SAAADI. The CDR3 is 16 residues long. The CDR3: CASRDFRGRGVHEQYF. DNA of the CDR3: TGCGCCAGCAGAGATTTTAGGGGCCGCGGGGTCCACGAGCAGTACTTC.

This clonotype was recorded a few times. The rearrangement links TRBV25-1 to TRBJ2-1; the match to TRBD2 covers 7 bases. CDR1 and CDR2 from the germline V gene are MGHDK and SYGVNS. The CDR3 runs to 14 residues. Trimming took 4 bases from V and 8 from J; bases not matched to a gene: 8. The CDR3 spells CASSGTRLYHEQFF. Here the CDR3 DNA reads TGTGCCAGCAGTGGGACTAGACTATATCATGAGCAGTTCTTC.

The chain uses TRBV20-1 and TRBJ2-3; 7 bases are shared with TRBD2. CDR1 is DFQATT, CDR2 SNEGSKA, per germline (reference sequence). The CDR3 consists of 16 residues. V trimming: 2 bases; J trimming: 5 bases; junction bases outside the gene matches: 13. The CDR3 spells CSARSIRAGRIDTQYF. The CDR3 DNA reads as TGCAGTGCTAGATCCATACGAGCGGGACGGATAGATACGCAGTATTTT.

The chain employs TRBV19 and TRBJ1-1; D remains unclear. Germline V gives CDR1 LNHDA, CDR2 SQIVND (reference sequence). Trimming took off 7 bases at V and 4 bases at J, with 10 bases between the two ends. There are 12 residues in the CDR3. CDR3 sequence: CASTTGGTEAFF. The CDR3 DNA is TGTGCCAGTACAACCGGAGGCACTGAAGCTTTCTTT.

This clonotype was counted ten times or more. The gene calls are TRBV6-5 and TRBJ1-2; D is uncertain. CDR1 and CDR2 (germline): MNHEY, SVGAGI. V lost 2 bases, J lost 4 bases, and 8 bases lay in between. CDR3 length: 13 amino acids. In DNA form, the CDR3 reads TGTGCCAGCAGTTACAAGGGAACCTATGGCTACACCTTC. This translates into CASSYKGTYGYTF.